This T cell receptor (beta chain) is from a study of T cells after yellow fever vaccination. Study context: For low cell numbers, libraries were made with SMART-Seq v4 Ultra Low Input. General study points: Subsequent booster samples again held most clones from primary vaccination (96% CD4, roughly 91% CD8).

This clonotype was seen repeatedly, ten times or more. Its antigen is currently unknown. Germline V lookup: CDR1 SGHVS, CDR2 FQNEAQ. Trimming cost V 1 base and J 1 base, with 7 bases left between them. This CDR3 has 14 residues. TCRdb fed the 5' RACE reads into MiXCR, producing one record per CDR3 protein. This sample carries fewer than 350,000 distinct CDR3 sequences, around 4.5% of them seen once, and the ten largest clones take approximately 20%. This material consisted of PBMCs, taken 15 days after the yellow fever booster vaccination. The chain couples TRBV7-8 to TRBJ1-1; D not resolved. The TCR comes from a man younger than 35 who received the YFV17D yellow fever vaccine. The CDR3 DNA reads TGTGCCAGCAGCTTAGGCATAAGGAACACTGAAGCTTTCTTT. Protein product: CASSLGIRNTEAFF.